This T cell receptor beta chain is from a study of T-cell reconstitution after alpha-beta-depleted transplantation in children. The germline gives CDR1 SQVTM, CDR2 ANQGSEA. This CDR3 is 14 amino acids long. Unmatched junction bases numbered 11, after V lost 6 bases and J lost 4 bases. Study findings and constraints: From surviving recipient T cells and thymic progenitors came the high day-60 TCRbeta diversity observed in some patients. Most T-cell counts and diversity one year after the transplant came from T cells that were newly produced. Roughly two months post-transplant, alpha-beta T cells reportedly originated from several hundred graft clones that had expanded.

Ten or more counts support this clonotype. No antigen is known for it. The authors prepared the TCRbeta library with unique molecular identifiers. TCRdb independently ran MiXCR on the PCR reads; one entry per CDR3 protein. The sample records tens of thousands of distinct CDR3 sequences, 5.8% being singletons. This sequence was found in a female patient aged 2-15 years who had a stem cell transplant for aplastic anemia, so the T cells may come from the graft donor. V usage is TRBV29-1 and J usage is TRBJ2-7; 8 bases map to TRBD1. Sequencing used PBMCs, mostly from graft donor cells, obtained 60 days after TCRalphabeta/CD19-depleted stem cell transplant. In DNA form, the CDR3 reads TGCAGCGTCTATCTCCGGGACAGGTTGTACGAGCAGTACTTC. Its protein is CSVYLRDRLYEQYF.